The next 9 T cell receptor beta chains were all read from a single sample in a study of chemoradiotherapy in HPV16-positive cancers. Measured with immunoSEQ multiplex PCR; TCRdb has only the in-frame clones, and not every one. The sample consists of some 11,000 clones, 55% to 75% of them appearing once. Collection of the sample occurred from a patient who underwent chemoradiotherapy. The receptors stem from a human donor with HPV-associated anogenital cancer.

CDR3 coding DNA: TGTGCCTGGAGTACCTTGAGGACAGGGGTCTATGGCTACACCTTC. This sequence encodes CAWSTLRTGVYGYTF. The rearrangement joins TRBV30 to TRBJ1-2; 9 bases line up with TRBD1. The CDR3 runs 15 residues. J lost 4 bases, V lost 2 bases, and 8 bases had no gene match. Germline V lookup: CDR1 GTSNPN, CDR2 SVGIG (reference sequence).

This clone was observed a single time. The rearrangement joins TRBV28 to TRBJ2-3; tentatively, D is TRBD2 (6 bases). Germline CDR1 and CDR2: MDHEN and SYDVKM. The V end was cut by 6 bases, the J end by 2 bases, with 18 bases between. The CDR3 is made up of 16 amino acids. The DNA for the CDR3 is TGTGCCAGCAGCTCTCCCCGTGGGGGGACCACAGATACGCAGTATTTT. It yields the protein CASSSPRGGTTDTQYF.

The rearrangement links TRBV14 to TRBJ1-3, with D uncertain. The CDR3 sequence is 15 residues long. Trimming cost V 3 bases and J 4 bases, with 13 bases left between them. From germline, CDR1 is SGHDN and CDR2 FVKESK. The CDR3 region has the DNA TGTGCCAGCAGCCACTGGGAGTCGGCGGGAAACACCATATATTTT. As protein: CASSHWESAGNTIYF.

The table lists this clone with a few counts. This chain joins TRBV5-1 and TRBJ2-7, with D unclear. The V gene's germline CDR1 is SGHRS and CDR2 YFSETQ. The CDR3 covers 14 residues. The V and J ends lost 0 bases and 5 bases respectively, with 12 bases between them. CDR3 sequence reads: CASSLAPNTDEQYF. The CDR3 region has the DNA TGCGCCAGCAGCTTGGCCCCTAACACGGACGAGCAGTACTTC.

The genes are TRBV4-2 and TRBJ2-1, with 11 positions matching TRBD2. V gave up 0 bases and J gave up 3 bases; unmatched junction bases: 7. The CDR3 spans 18 residues. CDR1 and CDR2 from the germline V gene are LGHNA and YNFKEQ. CDR3 sequence: CASSQDQLGLAGYNEQFF. Here the CDR3 DNA reads TGTGCCAGCAGCCAAGATCAGCTCGGACTAGCGGGCTACAATGAGCAGTTCTTC.

The chain employs TRBV28 and TRBJ2-7; the match to TRBD1 covers 9 bases. Unmatched junction bases numbered 8, after V lost 10 bases and J lost 4 bases. This CDR3 has 13 amino acids. Germline V gives CDR1 MDHEN, CDR2 SYDVKM. CDR3 coding DNA: TGTGCCACAGAGGGGACAGGGCTTTACGAGCAGTACTTC. Encoded protein: CATEGTGLYEQYF. The full variable domain, rest sourced from reference TRBV28 and TRBJ2-7, is DVKVTQSSRYLVKRTGEKVFLECVQDMDHENMFWYRQDPGLGLRLIYFSYDVKMKEKGDIPEGYSVSREKKERFSLILESASTNQTSMYLCATEGTGLYEQYFGPGTRLTVT.

V and J are TRBV28 and TRBJ2-7, with TRBD1 identical over 10 bases. Germline V gene sequence: CDR1 MDHEN, CDR2 SYDVKM. V dropped 2 bases and J dropped 2; count of bases not matched to a gene: 3. This CDR3 comprises 15 residues. CDR3 coding DNA: TGTGCCAGCAGTTTAGACAGGGGGCTTACCTACGAGCAGTACTTC. Translation: CASSLDRGLTYEQYF.

The chain uses TRBV4-3 and TRBJ2-2; 10 bases fit TRBD2. The germline gives CDR1 LGHNA, CDR2 YSLEER. The CDR3 runs 20 residues. J was trimmed by 5 bases and V by 0 bases; bases with no gene match: 15. In nucleotides, the CDR3 is TGCGCCAGCAGCCAAGAAGGCAGGCGGAAAGCGGGAGGGCCTACCGGGGAGCTGTTTTTT. Its protein is CASSQEGRRKAGGPTGELFF.

The rearrangement uses TRBV7-2 and TRBJ2-1; tentative D call: TRBD1 (6 bases). The length of the CDR3 is 14 residues. With 3 bases removed from V and 5 bases from J, the gap between germline ends came to 11 bases. In germline, CDR1 is SGHTA, CDR2 FQGNSA. As DNA, the CDR3 is TGTGCCAGCAGCTTCCGACAGGAACACAATGAGCAGTTCTTC. This sequence encodes CASSFRQEHNEQFF.